The 3 T cell receptor beta chains below come from one sample, sequenced in a study of cytomegalovirus exposure and HLA in healthy donors. The PCR was carried out with 60 Vbeta primers and 13 Jbeta primers. Generated by immunoSEQ multiplex PCR, the TCRdb table keeps only in-frame clones and is missing some. In the table there are some 150,000 clones, 70% to 90% of which are singletons. Sequenced sample: PBMCs. The receptor source for this set is a woman aged 40 to 50 in good health and CMV-seropositive.

The chain employs TRBV7-3 and TRBJ2-1; TRBD2 matches at 7 bases. The V gene's germline CDR1 is SGHTA and CDR2 FQGTGA. This CDR3 region has 15 residues. V shed 0 bases, J shed 1 base, and the junction held 0 bases outside the gene matches. CDR3 sequence reads: CASSLTGGSYNEQFF. The CDR3 DNA reads TGTGCCAGCAGCTTAACGGGGGGGTCCTACAATGAGCAGTTCTTC.

This clone was seen once. The chain uses TRBV19 and TRBJ2-7; possibly TRBD2 for D (7 bases). The CDR3 spans 12 residues. Trimming took off 6 bases at V and 6 bases at J, with 12 bases between the two ends. Germline V CDR1 and CDR2: LNHDA, SQIVND (reference sequence). The CDR3 nucleotides are TGTGCCAGTAGCCAAGGGGGGGGCGAGCAGTACTTC. Its protein product is CASSQGGGEQYF.

This clone was picked up one time. The genes are TRBV30 and TRBJ2-5, with a possible D match to TRBD2 (6 bases). CDR1 and CDR2 (germline): GTSNPN, SVGIG (reference sequence). The CDR3 runs 13 residues. Trimming stripped 4 bases from V and 5 bases from J, with 14 bases between. CDR3 loop: CAWTPGGSETQYF. In nucleotides, the CDR3 is TGTGCCTGGACCCCTGGGGGGAGCGAGACCCAGTACTTC.